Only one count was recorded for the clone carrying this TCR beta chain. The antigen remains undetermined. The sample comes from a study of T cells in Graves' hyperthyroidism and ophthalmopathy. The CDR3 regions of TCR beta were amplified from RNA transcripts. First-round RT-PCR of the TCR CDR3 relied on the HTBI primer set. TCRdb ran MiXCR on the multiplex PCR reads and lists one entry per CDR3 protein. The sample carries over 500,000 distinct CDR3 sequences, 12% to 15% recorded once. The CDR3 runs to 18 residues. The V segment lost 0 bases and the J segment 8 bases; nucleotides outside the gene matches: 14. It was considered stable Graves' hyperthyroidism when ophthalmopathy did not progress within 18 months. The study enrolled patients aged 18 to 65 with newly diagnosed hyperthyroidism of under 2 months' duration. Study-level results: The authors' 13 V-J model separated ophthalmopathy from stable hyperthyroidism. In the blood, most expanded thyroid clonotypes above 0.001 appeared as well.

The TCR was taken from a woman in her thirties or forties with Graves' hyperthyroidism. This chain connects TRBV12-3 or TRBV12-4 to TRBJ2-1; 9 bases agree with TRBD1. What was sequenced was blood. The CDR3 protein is CASSLAAFGTGLRDEQFF. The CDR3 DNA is TGTGCCAGCAGTTTAGCGGCTTTCGGGACAGGGCTACGCGATGAGCAGTTCTTC.